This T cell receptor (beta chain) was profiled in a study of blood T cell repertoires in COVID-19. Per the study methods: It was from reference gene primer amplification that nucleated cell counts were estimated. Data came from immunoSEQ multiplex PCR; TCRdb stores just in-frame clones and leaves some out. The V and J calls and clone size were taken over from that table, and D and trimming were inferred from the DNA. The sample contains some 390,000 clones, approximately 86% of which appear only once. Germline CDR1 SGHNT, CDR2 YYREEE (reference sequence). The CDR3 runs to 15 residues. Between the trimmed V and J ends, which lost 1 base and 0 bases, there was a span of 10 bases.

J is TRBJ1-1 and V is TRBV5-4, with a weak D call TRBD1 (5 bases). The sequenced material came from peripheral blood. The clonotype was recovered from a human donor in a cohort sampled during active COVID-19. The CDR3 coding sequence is TGTGCCAGCAGCTTGTCTCCAGGGTTGAACACTGAAGCTTTCTTT. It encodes CASSLSPGLNTEAFF.